The clone carrying this TCR beta chain was picked up one time. Its antigen is unidentified. The CDR3 is 11 amino acids. Trimming took 6 bases from V and 4 from J, leaving 9 bases between them. Germline CDR1 DFQATT, CDR2 SNEGSKA (reference sequence). TCRdb's copy holds only in-frame clones and misses some; the assay was immunoSEQ multiplex PCR. The table shows some 70,000 clones, with 93% occurring only once. The sample originates from a study of PD-1 blockade in classical Hodgkin lymphoma. The study, taken as a whole, reports: Possible causes of repertoire differences, disease activity or prior therapy, remain undefined. Newly diagnosed patients reportedly trailed healthy donors in baseline TCR diversity.

Documented time point: newly diagnosed, previously untreated cHL patient sample. Comparison used PBMCs from newly diagnosed, untreated classical Hodgkin lymphoma. The sample comprised peripheral blood mononuclear cells (PBMCs). This TCR was sampled from a human donor with classical Hodgkin lymphoma. The rearrangement uses TRBV20-1 and TRBJ2-5; no reliable D call. The DNA for the CDR3 is TGCAGTGCCCCCGTTATAGAGACCCAGTACTTC. Its translation: CSAPVIETQYF.